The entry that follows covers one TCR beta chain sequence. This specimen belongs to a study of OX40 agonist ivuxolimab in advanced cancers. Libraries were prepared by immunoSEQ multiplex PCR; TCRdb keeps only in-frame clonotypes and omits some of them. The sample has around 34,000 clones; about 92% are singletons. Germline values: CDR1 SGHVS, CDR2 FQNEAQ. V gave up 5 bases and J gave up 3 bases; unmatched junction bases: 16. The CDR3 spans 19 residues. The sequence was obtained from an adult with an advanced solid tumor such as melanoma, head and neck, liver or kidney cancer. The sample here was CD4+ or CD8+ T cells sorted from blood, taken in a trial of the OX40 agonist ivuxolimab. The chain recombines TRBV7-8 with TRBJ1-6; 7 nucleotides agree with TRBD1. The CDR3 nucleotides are TGTGCCAGCAGCGTCCGGGACAGAAAAGAGCTAAACTATAATTCACCCCTCCACTTT. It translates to CASSVRDRKELNYNSPLHF.